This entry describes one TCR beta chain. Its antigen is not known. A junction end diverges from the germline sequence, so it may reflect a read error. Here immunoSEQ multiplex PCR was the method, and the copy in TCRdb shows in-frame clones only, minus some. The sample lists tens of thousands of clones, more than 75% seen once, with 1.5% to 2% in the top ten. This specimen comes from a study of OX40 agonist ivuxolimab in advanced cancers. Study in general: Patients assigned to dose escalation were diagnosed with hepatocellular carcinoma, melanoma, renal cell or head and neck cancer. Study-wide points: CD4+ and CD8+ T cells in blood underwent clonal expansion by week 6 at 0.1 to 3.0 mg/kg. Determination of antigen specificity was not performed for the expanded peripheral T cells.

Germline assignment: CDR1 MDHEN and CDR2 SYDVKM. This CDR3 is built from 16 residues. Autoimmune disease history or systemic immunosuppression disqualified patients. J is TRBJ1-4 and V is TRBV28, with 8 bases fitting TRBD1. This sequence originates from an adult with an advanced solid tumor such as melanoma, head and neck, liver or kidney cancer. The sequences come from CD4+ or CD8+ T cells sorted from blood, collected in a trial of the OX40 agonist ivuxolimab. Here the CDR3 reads CASSTQTGASNQKLFF. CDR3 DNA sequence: TGTGCCAGCAGTACCCAGACAGGGGCCTCTAATCAAAAACTGTTTTTT.